The source of this T cell receptor (beta chain) is a study of blood T cell repertoires in COVID-19. Generated by immunoSEQ multiplex PCR, the TCRdb table keeps only in-frame clones and is missing some. Of 120,000 to 150,000 clones listed, around 84% were seen once; the top ten hold 30% to 45%. This TCR was sampled from a human donor in a cohort sampled during active COVID-19. The specimen was peripheral blood.

The CDR3 DNA reads as TGTGCCACAGGGGTGGACAGGGGTTTTGGCTACACCTTC. This gives the protein CATGVDRGFGYTF. This rearrangement joins TRBV19 to TRBJ1-2; 9 bases align to TRBD1. Germline V CDR1 and CDR2: LNHDA, SQIVND (reference sequence). This CDR3 is 13 amino acids long. After removal of 10 bases from V and 7 bases from J, the junction contained 10 bases not matched to a gene. The variable domain in full, with the rest retrieved from reference TRBV19 and TRBJ1-2, is DGGITQSPKYLFRKEGQNVTLSCEQNLNHDAMYWYRQDPGQGLRLIYYSQIVNDFQKGDIAEGYSVSREKKESFPLTVTSAQKNPTAFYLCATGVDRGFGYTFGSGTRLTVV.